A selection of T cell receptor beta chains follows, all from one sample in a study of cytotoxic CD8 clonotypes in ibrutinib-treated CLL. This table comes from immunoSEQ multiplex PCR, and its TCRdb copy is limited to in-frame clones, with some not included. Of 150,000 or so clones listed, 80% are singletons. The input for sequencing was PBMCs, taken after 36 months of ibrutinib treatment. Source of these receptors: a human donor with chronic lymphocytic leukemia. CDR3s include the opening cysteine and the closing phenylalanine or tryptophan. A D gene is named only where the DNA matches it firmly. Size tells how often a clone was seen (once, few, many) or the class of an expanded clone, and some rows leave it out.

d_gene: TRBD2; v_gene: TRBV28; j_gene: TRBJ2-4; abundance: -; CDR3aa: CASRRGASGNIQYF; CDR3nt: TGTGCCAGCAGGCGGGGGGCGTCAGGAAACATTCAGTACTTC
d_gene: -; v_gene: TRBV19; j_gene: TRBJ2-7; abundance: -; CDR3aa: CASSISHYPSSYEQYF; CDR3nt: TGTGCCAGTAGTATCTCTCATTATCCGAGCTCCTACGAGCAGTACTTC
d_gene: -; v_gene: TRBV5-1; j_gene: TRBJ1-6; abundance: -; CDR3aa: CASSPRSGNSPLHF; CDR3nt: TGCGCCAGCAGCCCAAGAAGCGGGAATTCACCCCTCCACTTT
d_gene: -; v_gene: TRBV20-1; j_gene: TRBJ2-2; abundance: few; CDR3aa: CSAREVGELFF; CDR3nt: TGCAGTGCCAGAGAGGTCGGGGAGCTGTTTTTT
d_gene: TRBD2; v_gene: TRBV11-2; j_gene: TRBJ2-1; abundance: -; CDR3aa: CASSPSGVSYNEQFF; CDR3nt: TGTGCCAGCAGCCCTAGCGGGGTCTCCTACAATGAGCAGTTCTTC
d_gene: TRBD1; v_gene: TRBV11-1; j_gene: TRBJ2-1; abundance: -; CDR3aa: CASSLGQMTNEQFF; CDR3nt: TGTGCCAGCAGCTTGGGACAGATGACCAATGAGCAGTTCTTC
d_gene: -; v_gene: TRBV7-9; j_gene: TRBJ1-4; abundance: -; CDR3aa: CASSLAGGGPGELFF; CDR3nt: TGTGCCAGCAGCTTAGCCGGTGGGGGCCCCGGGGAACTGTTTTTT
d_gene: -; v_gene: TRBV19; j_gene: TRBJ1-5; abundance: -; CDR3aa: CASSIVDSVEPQHF; CDR3nt: TGTGCCAGTAGTATAGTCGACAGCGTGGAGCCCCAGCATTTT
d_gene: -; v_gene: TRBV7-6; j_gene: TRBJ2-7; abundance: -; CDR3aa: CASSLRSRSYEQYF; CDR3nt: TGTGCCAGCAGCTTACGGAGTCGATCCTACGAGCAGTACTTC
d_gene: TRBD1; v_gene: TRBV27; j_gene: TRBJ2-7; abundance: once; CDR3aa: CASSLGGTGHEQYF; CDR3nt: TGTGCCAGCAGTTTAGGGGGGACAGGGCACGAGCAGTACTTC
d_gene: -; v_gene: TRBV5-6; j_gene: TRBJ1-6; abundance: -; CDR3aa: CASSLVQADSPLHF; CDR3nt: TGTGCCAGCAGCTTGGTTCAGGCCGATTCACCCCTCCACTTT
d_gene: TRBD1; v_gene: TRBV5-4; j_gene: TRBJ1-5; abundance: -; CDR3aa: CASSYRGFPNQPQHF; CDR3nt: TGTGCCAGCAGCTACAGGGGGTTCCCGAATCAGCCCCAGCATTTT
d_gene: TRBD1; v_gene: TRBV30; j_gene: TRBJ1-3; abundance: -; CDR3aa: CACPEGTATTGGGNTIYF; CDR3nt: TGTGCCTGCCCGGAGGGGACAGCAACAACAGGTGGTGGAAACACCATATATTTT
d_gene: -; v_gene: TRBV9; j_gene: TRBJ2-7; abundance: -; CDR3aa: CASSVVGGSEQYF; CDR3nt: TGTGCCAGCAGCGTAGTCGGGGGTTCCGAGCAGTACTTC
d_gene: TRBD1; v_gene: TRBV30; j_gene: TRBJ2-7; abundance: -; CDR3aa: CAWSADRGFYEQYF; CDR3nt: TGTGCCTGGAGTGCGGACAGGGGATTCTACGAGCAGTACTTC
d_gene: -; v_gene: TRBV6-4; j_gene: TRBJ2-5; abundance: -; CDR3aa: CASSSTVLKTQYF; CDR3nt: TGTGCCAGCTCCTCTACAGTTCTGAAGACCCAGTACTTC
d_gene: -; v_gene: TRBV6-6; j_gene: TRBJ2-6; abundance: -; CDR3aa: CASGPGFGAGANVLTF; CDR3nt: TGTGCCAGCGGACCCGGGTTTGGGGCTGGGGCCAACGTCCTGACTTTC
d_gene: TRBD1; v_gene: TRBV27; j_gene: TRBJ2-7; abundance: -; CDR3aa: CASSLRTGQGSYEQYF; CDR3nt: TGTGCCAGCAGTCTTCGAACGGGACAGGGCTCCTACGAGCAGTACTTC
d_gene: TRBD1; v_gene: TRBV6-6; j_gene: TRBJ1-6; abundance: few; CDR3aa: CASSKGTGASPLHF; CDR3nt: TGTGCCAGCAGCAAGGGGACAGGGGCTTCACCCCTCCACTTT
d_gene: -; v_gene: TRBV6-5; j_gene: TRBJ1-2; abundance: -; CDR3aa: CASSYSPRGHYGYTF; CDR3nt: TGTGCCAGCAGTTACTCGCCAAGGGGTCACTATGGCTACACCTTC
d_gene: -; v_gene: TRBV5-6; j_gene: TRBJ2-2; abundance: few; CDR3aa: CASSLVPQTGELFF; CDR3nt: TGTGCCAGCAGCTTGGTTCCTCAGACCGGGGAGCTGTTTTTT
d_gene: TRBD1; v_gene: TRBV10-3; j_gene: TRBJ1-1; abundance: -; CDR3aa: CAIMGQGTQNTEAFF; CDR3nt: TGTGCCATCATGGGACAGGGCACACAGAACACTGAAGCTTTCTTT
d_gene: -; v_gene: TRBV6-5; j_gene: TRBJ1-1; abundance: once; CDR3aa: CASTESRSGGEAFF; CDR3nt: TGTGCCAGCACCGAAAGTAGGTCCGGGGGTGAAGCTTTCTTT
d_gene: -; v_gene: TRBV6-1; j_gene: TRBJ1-5; abundance: -; CDR3aa: CASSHSLNQPQHF; CDR3nt: TGTGCCAGCAGCCACTCCTTAAATCAGCCCCAGCATTTT
d_gene: -; v_gene: TRBV27; j_gene: TRBJ2-7; abundance: -; CDR3aa: CASSSRPGESNYEQYF; CDR3nt: TGTGCCAGCAGTTCCCGACCCGGGGAATCAAACTACGAGCAGTACTTC
d_gene: -; v_gene: TRBV7-8; j_gene: TRBJ2-7; abundance: -; CDR3aa: CASSSYGGQRPYEQYF; CDR3nt: TGTGCCAGCAGCTCCTACGGTGGCCAAAGGCCCTACGAGCAGTACTTC
d_gene: -; v_gene: TRBV7-9; j_gene: TRBJ2-7; abundance: -; CDR3aa: CASSPLVQGVDFF; CDR3nt: TGTGCCAGCAGCCCCTTAGTCCAGGGTGTGGATTTCTTC
d_gene: -; v_gene: TRBV15; j_gene: TRBJ2-7; abundance: few; CDR3aa: CATSRDRGLYEQYF; CDR3nt: TGTGCCACCAGCAGAGATCGGGGGCTCTACGAGCAGTACTTC
d_gene: -; v_gene: TRBV12-5; j_gene: TRBJ1-2; abundance: -; CDR3aa: CASGWGRGGFYGYTF; CDR3nt: TGTGCTAGTGGTTGGGGCCGGGGCGGTTTTTATGGCTACACCTTC